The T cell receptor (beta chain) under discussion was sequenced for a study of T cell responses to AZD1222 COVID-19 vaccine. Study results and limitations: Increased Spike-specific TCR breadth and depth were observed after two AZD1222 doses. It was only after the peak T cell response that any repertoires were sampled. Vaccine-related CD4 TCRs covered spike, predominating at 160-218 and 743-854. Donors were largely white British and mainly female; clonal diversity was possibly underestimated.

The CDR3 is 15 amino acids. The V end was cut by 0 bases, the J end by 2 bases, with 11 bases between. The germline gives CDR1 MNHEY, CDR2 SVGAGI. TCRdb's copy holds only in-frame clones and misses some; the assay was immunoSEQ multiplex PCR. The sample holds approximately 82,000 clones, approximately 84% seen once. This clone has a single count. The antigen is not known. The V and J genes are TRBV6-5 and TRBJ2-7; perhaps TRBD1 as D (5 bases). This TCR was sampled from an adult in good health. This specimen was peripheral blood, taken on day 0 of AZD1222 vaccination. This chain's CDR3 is CASSYSSGAPYEQYF. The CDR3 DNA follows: TGTGCCAGCAGTTACTCCTCTGGGGCTCCCTACGAGCAGTACTTC.